Below, 28 T cell receptor beta chains from the same sample are listed, as sequenced in a study of molecular identifiers for immune sequencing clone quantification. TCRdb re-called the PCR reads with MiXCR, one entry per CDR3 protein. The profile covers about 640,000 distinct CDR3 sequences, with 15% to 20% appearing a single time and roughly 0.83% taken by the ten largest. Input material: naive CD8+ T cells from blood, with Jurkat cell RNA spiked in. As to subset: FACS-sorted CD8+CD4-CCR7+CD45RA+ naive T cells. These receptors were obtained from a human donor in good health. Some libraries in this study had Jurkat cell RNA spiked in.

In this sample, this clonotype turned up a few times. This rearrangement joins TRBV4-2 to TRBJ2-1, with D possibly matching TRBD2 (6 bases). V was clipped by 0 bases and J by 4 bases, with 13 bases between them. The CDR3 is made up of 16 amino acids. Germline V gene sequence: CDR1 LGHNA, CDR2 YNFKEQ. The CDR3 loop is CASSQDRGTVYNEQFF. Here the CDR3 DNA reads TGTGCCAGCAGCCAAGATCGGGGGACGGTATACAATGAGCAGTTCTTC.

This clonotype was seen many times. J is TRBJ1-2 and V is TRBV27, with TRBD1 as a possible D gene (6 bases). Germline CDR1 and CDR2: MNHEY and SMNVEV (reference sequence). This CDR3 has 16 residues. Trimming pared 1 base from V and 1 base from J, leaving 13 bases between. The CDR3 nucleotides read TGTGCCAGCAGTTTATTATCCGGGACAATTAACTATGGCTACACCTTC. It specifies CASSLLSGTINYGYTF.

This clonotype came up a few times. V and J are TRBV27 and TRBJ2-7; TRBD2 matches 12 bases. Germline-derived CDR1 and CDR2 are MNHEY and SMNVEV (reference sequence). J lost 5 bases, V lost 8 bases, and 7 bases had no gene match. This CDR3 has 14 residues. The CDR3 bases are TGTGCCAGCCGCCCCCGGACTAGCGGGAACGAGCAGTACTTC. This encodes CASRPRTSGNEQYF.

This clonotype was seen repeatedly, ten times or more. The chain is built from TRBV7-6 and TRBJ2-2; D may be TRBD2 (6 bases). Per the germline V gene, CDR1 is SGHVS and CDR2 is FNYEAQ. V lost 4 bases and J 3 bases, leaving 6 bases between the germline ends. The CDR3 runs 13 residues. The CDR3 spells CASSSGDTGELFF. CDR3 bases: TGTGCCAGCAGCTCGGGGGACACCGGGGAGCTGTTTTTT.

This clonotype was recorded many times. This chain joins TRBV2 and TRBJ2-6, with D hard to call. Trimming removed 10 bases at V and 0 bases at J, with 10 bases between. The germline CDR1 and CDR2 sequences are SNHLY and FYNNEI. CDR3 length: 14 amino acids. The CDR3 DNA sequence: TGTGCCACCTCTGGCGACTCTGGGGCCAACGTCCTGACTTTC. Its translation: CATSGDSGANVLTF.

Many counts were recorded for this clonotype. The rearrangement joins TRBV4-2 to TRBJ1-1, with D unclear. The CDR3 extends over 14 amino acids. Trimming removed 1 base from V and 0 bases from J, with 6 bases in between. Germline CDR1 LGHNA, CDR2 YNFKEQ. The chain's CDR3 is CASSQAEMNTEAFF. CDR3 bases: TGTGCCAGCAGCCAAGCGGAAATGAACACTGAAGCTTTCTTT.

J is TRBJ2-2 and V is TRBV3-1; TRBD2 agrees at 7 bases. Germline CDR1 is LGHDT and CDR2 is YNNKEL (reference sequence). V dropped 4 bases and J dropped 4; count of bases not matched to a gene: 6. The CDR3 covers 15 residues. The CDR3 DNA reads TGTGCCAGCAGCCCCCTGACGGGGGGCACCGGGGAGCTGTTTTTT. Amino acid sequence: CASSPLTGGTGELFF.

This clonotype was picked up many times. The chain joins TRBV5-4 to TRBJ2-3; 8 nucleotides agree with TRBD1. Per germline, CDR1 SGHNT and CDR2 YYREEE (reference sequence). The CDR3 contains 15 residues. The J segment lost 3 bases and the V segment lost 5 bases, leaving 8 bases of the junction unmatched. The CDR3 here is CASRRDRGFTDTQYF. The DNA of the CDR3 is TGTGCCAGCAGACGCGACAGGGGATTTACAGATACGCAGTATTTT.

This clonotype was counted at least ten times. The chain combines TRBV5-1 with TRBJ2-3; TRBD2 matches 12 bases. This CDR3 comprises 18 residues. With 3 bases clipped from V and 0 bases from J, the junction kept 8 bases outside the gene matches. CDR1 SGHRS and CDR2 YFSETQ come from the germline V gene. The CDR3 sequence is CASSYLAGGTISTDTQYF. The CDR3 nucleotides are TGCGCCAGCAGCTATCTAGCGGGAGGGACGATTAGCACAGATACGCAGTATTTT.

Points on this clonotype: A much larger clone lies one base from this, so it may be a read error. This sequence joins TRBV6-1 and TRBJ1-1; D call uncertain. Germline-derived CDR1 and CDR2 are MNHNS and SASEGT. The CDR3 sequence is 12 residues long. The V end was cut by 4 bases, the J end by 1 base, with 4 bases between. CDR3 bases: TGTGCCAGCAGTGGGTGGAACACTGAAGCTTTCTTT. It yields the protein CASSGWNTEAFF.

This clonotype has ten or more counts. This chain uses TRBV5-4 with TRBJ2-3; 7 nucleotides agree with TRBD1. The CDR3 is 15 amino acids. J was trimmed by 2 bases and V by 3 bases; bases with no gene match: 6. Germline V CDR1 and CDR2: SGHNT, YYREEE (reference sequence). The CDR3 region is CASSSLGTATDTQYF. CDR3 in DNA: TGTGCCAGCAGCTCTCTCGGGACAGCCACAGATACGCAGTATTTT.

To note about this clonotype: This clone may be a read error of a much larger clone one base away. The J gene is TRBJ2-7, the V gene TRBV14, with D maybe TRBD1 (5 bases). V lost 0 bases to trimming and J lost 5 bases, with 11 bases between them. Germline V gene lookup returns CDR1 SGHDN and CDR2 FVKESK. The CDR3 has 14 amino acids. The CDR3 nucleotides are TGTGCCAGCAGCCAAGACCCAGGGTCCCACGAGCAGTACTTC. It yields the protein CASSQDPGSHEQYF.

This clonotype was counted ten times or more. The V call is TRBV12-5, the J call TRBJ1-5; D possibly corresponds to TRBD1 (5 bases). CDR3 length: 18 amino acids. CDR1 and CDR2 from the germline V gene are LGHNT and FRNRAP. V dropped 2 bases and J dropped 0 bases, with 17 bases sitting between them. CDR3 region: CASGLLHGSGDSNQPQHF. As DNA, the CDR3 is TGTGCTAGTGGTTTGTTACATGGGTCGGGGGATAGCAATCAGCCCCAGCATTTT.

This clonotype was counted a single time. This may come from a read error, since a much larger clone is one base off. The gene calls are TRBV30 and TRBJ1-1; tentative D call: TRBD1 (6 bases). Germline CDR1 is GTSNPN and CDR2 is SVGIG (reference sequence). Trimming took 4 bases from V and 4 from J, leaving 16 bases between them. This CDR3 is 14 amino acids long. Written as DNA, the CDR3 is TGTGCCTGGACGACGGTCCTCAGGGGCACTGAAGCTTTCTTT. Encoded protein: CAWTTVLRGTEAFF.

Regarding this clonotype: A read error may be the cause here, since a much bigger clone is one base away. The chain combines TRBV12-5 with TRBJ1-4, with 12 bases identical to TRBD1. CDR1 LGHNT and CDR2 FRNRAP come from the germline V gene. The CDR3 runs 16 residues. The DNA for the CDR3 is TGTGTTAGTGGGGGACAGGGGGCTCAGGTGGAGGAAAAACTGTTTTTT. This sequence encodes CVSGGQGAQVEEKLFF.

As to this clonotype: Since a much larger clone is just one base distant, this may be a read error. J is TRBJ2-7 and V is TRBV3-1; 7 bases align to TRBD2. The CDR3 has 17 amino acids. V gave up 0 bases and J gave up 3 bases; unmatched junction bases: 11. CDR1 is LGHDT and CDR2 is YNNKEL in the germline V gene (reference sequence). The CDR3 region is CASSQEVGSGTFYEQYF. The DNA of the CDR3 is TGTGCCAGCAGCCAAGAAGTCGGGAGCGGGACCTTCTACGAGCAGTACTTC.

The chain combines TRBV6-2 or TRBV6-3 with TRBJ2-7; tentative D call: TRBD1 (5 bases). Germline V gene data show CDR1 as MNHEY and CDR2 as SVGEGT. The CDR3 contains 18 residues. The V and J ends lost 3 bases and 3 bases respectively, with 24 bases between them. CDR3 residues: CASSYEDSLDSDIYEQYF. The CDR3 DNA sequence: TGTGCCAGCAGTTATGAGGATTCACTCGACAGCGATATCTACGAGCAGTACTTC.

This clonotype was counted ten times or more. V gene TRBV4-3 combines with J gene TRBJ2-7; 9 bases are shared with TRBD1. The J segment lost 6 bases and the V segment lost 0 bases, leaving 12 bases of the junction unmatched. CDR3 length equals 17 residues. The V gene's germline CDR1 is LGHNA and CDR2 YSLEER. The CDR3 here is CASSQDRFEQGAGEQYF. The CDR3 nucleotides are TGCGCCAGCAGCCAAGATCGTTTTGAACAGGGGGCAGGCGAGCAGTACTTC.

The chain recombines TRBV30 with TRBJ2-5; D tentatively reads TRBD1 or TRBD2 (5 bases each). Germline V lookup: CDR1 GTSNPN, CDR2 SVGIG (reference sequence). Trimming cost V 0 bases and J 4 bases, with 15 bases left between them. The CDR3 consists of 15 residues. CDR3 DNA: TGTGCCTGGAGTGTAGGGCCCGGTGGGGGAGAGACCCAGTACTTC. Amino acids: CAWSVGPGGGETQYF.

This clonotype was detected ten times or more. The chain couples TRBV13 to TRBJ1-1; D is possibly TRBD1 (5 bases). V was cut by 0 bases and J by 7 bases, with 6 bases left in between. Germline CDR1 reads PRHDT; CDR2 reads FYEKMQ (reference sequence). This CDR3 comprises 12 residues. The CDR3 loop is CASSLGTDEAFF. CDR3 nucleotides: TGTGCCAGCAGCTTAGGGACAGATGAAGCTTTCTTT.

This clonotype was detected many times. The chain carries TRBV7-9 and TRBJ2-1; 8 positions agree with TRBD1. The CDR3 runs 14 residues. V shed 8 bases and J 7 bases; nucleotides not matched to a gene: 10. Looked up from germline, CDR1 is SEHNR and CDR2 is FQNEAQ (reference sequence). The CDR3 bases are TGTGCCAGCCAGCCGCAGGGGGCGACGAATGAGCAGTTCTTC. Encoded protein: CASQPQGATNEQFF.

As to this clonotype: With a much larger clone just one base away, this may be a read error. The chain links TRBV20-1 to TRBJ2-3, with TRBD1 identical over 7 bases. Germline V gene data show CDR1 as DFQATT and CDR2 as SNEGSKA (reference sequence). This CDR3 spans 12 amino acids. V dropped 5 bases and J dropped 5; count of bases not matched to a gene: 4. The CDR3, as DNA: TGCAGTGCTGACCAGGGGGTAGATACGCAGTATTTT. Its translation is CSADQGVDTQYF.

The sample holds many counts of this clonotype. The rearrangement joins TRBV7-6 to TRBJ2-7; 11 bases fit TRBD2. With V trimmed by 6 bases and J by 6 bases, 10 bases remained unmatched. Germline assignment: CDR1 SGHVS and CDR2 FNYEAQ. There are 15 residues in the CDR3. The CDR3 reads CASSRLAGPFGEQYF. The DNA of the CDR3 is TGTGCCAGCAGTCGACTAGCGGGACCTTTTGGCGAGCAGTACTTC.

This clonotype was observed at least ten times. V usage is TRBV6-6 and J usage is TRBJ1-1; D call uncertain. CDR3 length equals 17 residues. Germline CDR1 MNHNY, CDR2 SVGAGI (reference sequence). The V gene lost 6 bases and the J gene lost 0 bases, with 20 bases spanning the gap. The CDR3 DNA follows: TGTGCCAGCAGAGATCGTGTCGGGGAGGGTCTGAACACTGAAGCTTTCTTT. Protein sequence: CASRDRVGEGLNTEAFF.

The chain carries TRBV12-3 or TRBV12-4 and TRBJ2-2; D not certain. The CDR3 is made up of 12 amino acids. V was cut by 6 bases and J by 5 bases, with 7 bases left in between. The CDR3 spells CASRARTGELFF. In DNA, the CDR3 is TGTGCCAGCAGGGCTAGGACCGGGGAGCTGTTTTTT.

This clonotype showed up just a few times. The chain carries TRBV3-1 and TRBJ1-4; D is uncertain. The germline CDR1 and CDR2 sequences are LGHDT and YNNKEL (reference sequence). Trimming shortened V by 4 bases and J by 8 bases, and 14 bases separated the two germline ends. This CDR3 comprises 14 residues. The chain's CDR3 is CASSPVNVREKLFF. Here the CDR3 DNA reads TGTGCCAGCAGCCCTGTAAACGTGCGCGAAAAACTGTTTTTT.

In the case of this clonotype: A much larger clone lies a single base off, so this may be a read error. V gene TRBV19 combines with J gene TRBJ1-5; perhaps TRBD1 as D (5 bases). Germline loops: CDR1 LNHDA, CDR2 SQIVND (reference sequence). The CDR3 is 15 residues long. Trimming took 4 bases from V and 4 from J, leaving 14 bases between them. In nucleotides, the CDR3 is TGTGCCAGTAGTACGGGTAGGGGATGGAATCAGCCCCAGCATTTT. Translation gives CASSTGRGWNQPQHF.

This clonotype was counted at least ten times. This chain links TRBV5-1 with TRBJ2-3, with D possibly being TRBD1 or TRBD2 (5 bases each). CDR1 and CDR2 (germline): SGHRS, YFSETQ. V lost 0 bases, J lost 6 bases, and 14 bases lay in between. CDR3 length equals 15 residues. The CDR3 region has the DNA TGCGCCAGCAGCTTGGGGACAATCGAGGGGGATACGCAGTATTTT. It encodes CASSLGTIEGDTQYF.